This TCR beta chain was observed in a study of PD-1 blockade in classical Hodgkin lymphoma (TCRdb year 2020). For the wider study: Nivolumab dosing was 3 mg/kg intravenously every 2 weeks, continuing until either disease progression or unacceptable toxicity. The study used CyTOF and TCR beta sequencing to define a peripheral blood immune signature of response to PD-1 blockade in classical Hodgkin lymphoma.

The sample's time point label is to be understood as: cycle 2 day 1 (C2D1) of nivolumab. Every trial patient had relapsed following autologous stem cell transplantation, and prior brentuximab vedotin exposure was what differed among cohorts A, B and C. A total of about 51 patients with relapsed/refractory classical Hodgkin lymphoma made up the trial cohort, and each patient's best overall response was complete response, partial response or progressive disease. In the multi-cohort phase II CheckMate 205 trial, trial patients received single-agent nivolumab. An independent review committee assessed best overall response using the 2007 International Working Group response criteria. PBMCs from the trial were collected at three points: immediately before nivolumab initiation (C1D1), and during therapy at cycle 2 day 1 and cycle 4 day 1. After peripheral blood was drawn into 8 mL Vacutainer Cell Preparation Tubes, PBMCs were isolated by centrifugation and then cryopreserved.

In regard to this clone: The antigen this receptor binds is unknown. Per-base qualities were not stored, and no clone one base away is much larger.

The investigation overall reported the following: Only a single clinical trial cohort was studied, and what caused the repertoire differences, possibly disease activity or prior therapy, remained undefined. A significant rise by C4D1 was seen in CD4+ but not CD8+ TCR diversity (p=0.0027 vs p=0.16), with the rise being most apparent in complete responders (p=0.02). Baseline TCR diversity was reported as lower in newly diagnosed patients than in healthy donors, and lower still in relapsed/refractory patients. Lower diversity was seen in patients whose nivolumab began less than 1 year after ASCT, and these patients were left out of later analyses so that immune reconstitution would not confound the results. Trial patients with a complete response had baseline diversity similar to that of newly diagnosed patients, while partial responders and progressors had significantly lower diversity.

Genomic DNA was extracted with the Qiagen DNeasy kit from unsorted PBMCs and from negatively selected CD4+ and CD8+ fractions. TCR beta CDR3 regions were amplified by immunoSEQ multiplex PCR using primers annealing to V and J segments. A synthetic immune receptor repertoire was used to minimize amplification bias, and any remaining bias was removed computationally after sequencing. The source study handled its data this way. Custom Python scripts were used to quantify repertoire diversity as the Shannon entropy index. Unsorted, CD4+ and CD8+ repertoires were analyzed separately, except in combined analyses where CD4+ and CD8+ sequences were merged in silico. Clonal expansion was defined as at least a 2-fold frequency increase after treatment relative to C1D1, with a pseudocount of 0.5 for undetected baseline clones. Singleton clones were defined as clones with 0 or 1 copy at C1D1, and non-singleton clones were defined as clones with 2 or more copies. Clones expanded in unsorted samples were annotated as CD4+, CD8+ or unknown by matching protein sequences in sorted samples from the same patient. Diversity changes from C1D1 to C4D1 were tested in paired samples using Wilcoxon tests. TCRdb took over this immuneACCESS table, retaining in-frame rearrangements with V and J assigned. Such tables are incomplete; in checked studies, under half of the missing clones stem from an unresolved V gene, and the remainder is unexplained. V, J and clone size derive from that table, while D and trimming were established from the DNA sequence. The table for this sample lists 25,000 to 30,000 clones; roughly 65% of them were counted only once. Of the sample, approximately 12% falls within the top ten clones.

The sample was peripheral blood mononuclear cells (PBMCs), taken before the second cycle of nivolumab. The source of this sequence is a human donor with classical Hodgkin lymphoma.

The DNA sequence reads TGTGCCAGCAGTTACCGGACAGGGATCTACGAGCAGTACTTC. Translated, it gives CASSYRTGIYEQYF. The chain is encoded by TRBV6-5 joined to TRBJ2-7; 8 of the junction bases match TRBD1. The germline V gene yields MNHEY for CDR1 and SVGAGI for CDR2. Spanning cysteine to phenylalanine, the CDR3 consists of 14 amino acids. The entry retains the CDR3 DNA only, 42 bases that are in frame from base 1. Relative to germline, V is missing 2 bases and J is missing 3 bases, with 3 bases of the junction outside any gene match.